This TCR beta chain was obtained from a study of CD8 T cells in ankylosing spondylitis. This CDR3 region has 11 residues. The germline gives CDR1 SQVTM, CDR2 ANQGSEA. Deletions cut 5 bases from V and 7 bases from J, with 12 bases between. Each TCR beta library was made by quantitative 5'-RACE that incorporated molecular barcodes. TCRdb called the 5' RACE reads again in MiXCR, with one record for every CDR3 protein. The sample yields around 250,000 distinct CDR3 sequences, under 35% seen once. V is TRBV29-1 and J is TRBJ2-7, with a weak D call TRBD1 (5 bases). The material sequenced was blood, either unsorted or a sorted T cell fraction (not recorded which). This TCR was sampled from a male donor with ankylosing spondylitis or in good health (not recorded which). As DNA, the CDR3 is TGCAGCGTTCTGGCAGGGAAAGAGCAGTACTTC. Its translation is CSVLAGKEQYF.